The TCR beta chain under discussion was sequenced for a study of blood T cell repertoires in COVID-19. Study at large: In each case, the material was cDNA or gDNA derived from T cells, B-cell-depleted T cells, or PBMCs.

The V gene lost 1 base and the J gene lost 4 bases, with 7 bases spanning the gap. The CDR3 has 13 amino acids. In germline, CDR1 is LNHDA, CDR2 SQIVND (reference sequence). Profiling relied on immunoSEQ multiplex PCR, and the TCRdb table lists in-frame clones only, not all of them. The sample contains some 46,000 clones, about 87% of which appear only once. The sample was peripheral blood. This receptor was obtained from a man over 45 with acute or convalescent COVID-19. This chain uses TRBV19 with TRBJ1-2, with D uncertain. CDR3 amino acids: CASSIAAGYGYTF. The CDR3 nucleotides are TGTGCCAGTAGTATAGCAGCGGGCTATGGCTACACCTTC.